One and the same sample provided the 25 T cell receptor beta chains below, sequenced in a study of T cell repertoires in cytomegalovirus infection. Their antigen targets remain unknown. Each CDR3 protein is one row after TCRdb ran MiXCR on the reads. The sample lists under 850,000 distinct CDR3 sequences, roughly 33% occurring once. The material sequenced was cultured PBMCs, taken from culture after CMV antigen stimulation. The receptors come from a human donor in good health (CMV status not recorded). Some clones in this sample may be carry-over from other donors' samples.

A few counts support this clonotype. The rearrangement links TRBV7-9 to TRBJ2-1; D might be TRBD1 or TRBD2, each matching 5 bases. The V gene's germline CDR1 is SEHNR and CDR2 FQNEAQ (reference sequence). The CDR3 runs 18 residues. Trimming took off 5 bases at V and 0 bases at J, with 20 bases between the two ends. DNA for the CDR3: TGTGCCAGCAGCACCCCCGGGACGGTATCCGTCTCCTACAATGAGCAGTTCTTC. Translating it yields CASSTPGTVSVSYNEQFF. Looking up the rest from reference TRBV7-9 and TRBJ2-1 gives the full variable domain: DTGVSQNPRHKITKRGQNVTFRCDPISEHNRLYWYRQTLGQGPEFLTYFQNEAQLEKSRLLSDRFSAERPKGSFSTLEIQRTEQGDSAMYLCASSTPGTVSVSYNEQFFGPGTRLTVL.

The chain joins TRBV20-1 to TRBJ2-3; D might be TRBD1 or TRBD2, each matching 5 bases. Per the germline V gene, CDR1 is DFQATT and CDR2 is SNEGSKA (reference sequence). The CDR3 sequence is 11 residues long. The CDR3 protein is CRGTNTDTQYF. DNA for the CDR3: TGCAGGGGGACGAACACAGATACGCAGTATTTT.

The chain has TRBV7-2 and TRBJ2-7, with 7 nucleotides matching TRBD1. In germline, CDR1 is SGHTA, CDR2 FQGNSA. The CDR3 contains 15 residues. V lost 5 bases, J lost 7 bases, and 14 bases stayed unmatched. The CDR3 here is CASSPWTGRLGEQYF. DNA for the CDR3: TGTGCCAGCAGCCCCTGGACAGGACGTCTTGGGGAGCAGTACTTC.

This clonotype was seen a few times. V usage is TRBV7-2 and J usage is TRBJ2-3; 8 bases map to TRBD2. The CDR3 loop spans 15 amino acids. Germline values: CDR1 SGHTA, CDR2 FQGNSA. V was pared by 5 bases and J by 5 bases, with 9 bases of the junction left unmatched. CDR3 region: CASSPQSGGGDTQYF. CDR3 DNA sequence: TGTGCCAGCAGCCCACAAAGCGGGGGCGGAGATACGCAGTATTTT.

This rearrangement joins TRBV6-8 to TRBJ1-2; D not certain. The CDR3 consists of 16 residues. Per the germline V gene, CDR1 is MNHGY and CDR2 is SAAAGT. Trimming took 0 bases from V and 6 from J, leaving 17 bases between them. The CDR3 DNA sequence: TGTGCCAGCAGTTACTCCCCGCCGATGCAAAATGATGGCTACACCTTC. Amino acid sequence: CASSYSPPMQNDGYTF.

This chain joins TRBV7-8 and TRBJ2-1; unclear D gene. Germline V CDR1 and CDR2: SGHVS, FQNEAQ. This CDR3 spans 14 amino acids. V was pared by 2 bases and J by 0 bases, with 5 bases between. The CDR3 is CASSLFSSYNEQFF. The CDR3 DNA follows: TGTGCCAGCAGCTTATTTTCCTCCTACAATGAGCAGTTCTTC.

The V gene is TRBV19, the J gene TRBJ2-2; 7 bases are shared with TRBD1. Germline V lookup: CDR1 LNHDA, CDR2 SQIVND (reference sequence). With 8 bases clipped from V and 6 bases from J, the junction kept 18 bases outside the gene matches. There are 17 residues in the CDR3. The DNA of the CDR3 is TGTGCCAGTCGATTGACAGGGCTGGTTTGGGACGCCGGGGAGCTGTTTTTT. Encoded protein: CASRLTGLVWDAGELFF.

In this sample, this clonotype turned up a few times. The CDR3 DNA reads TGTGCCAGCAGCTTAGCCCTGTGGGACTCACCCCTCCACTTT. It is translated as CASSLALWDSPLHF. The rearrangement links TRBV11-2 to TRBJ1-6; D is possibly TRBD1 (5 bases). This CDR3 contains 14 residues. V was shortened by 1 base and J by 10 bases, with 11 bases between the two germline ends. Looked up from germline, CDR1 is SGHAT and CDR2 is FQNNGV.

The rearrangement uses TRBV12-3 or TRBV12-4 and TRBJ2-2; D is uncertain. The V gene lost 1 base and the J gene lost 0 bases, with 6 bases spanning the gap. This CDR3 region has 15 residues. The CDR3: CASSLVTANTGELFF. The CDR3 bases are TGTGCCAGCAGTTTAGTGACCGCGAACACCGGGGAGCTGTTTTTT.

This clonotype was detected many times. The chain joins TRBV7-8 to TRBJ2-3; D unclear. V was cut by 0 bases and J by 10 bases, with 14 bases left in between. There are 14 residues in the CDR3. Germline V gene lookup returns CDR1 SGHVS and CDR2 FQNEAQ. CDR3 amino acids: CASSLADTRRAQYF. Written as DNA, the CDR3 is TGTGCCAGCAGCTTAGCAGACACACGCCGGGCGCAGTATTTT. Variable domain in full (rest from reference TRBV7-8 and TRBJ2-3): GAGVSQSPRYKVAKRGQDVALRCDPISGHVSLFWYQQALGQGPEFLTYFQNEAQLDKSGLPSDRFFAERPEGSVSTLKIQRTQQEDSAVYLCASSLADTRRAQYFGPGTRLTVL.

This clonotype was counted a few times. The chain recombines TRBV30 with TRBJ2-1; TRBD1 aligns across 9 bases. The junction had 9 bases not matched to a gene; V was cut back by 2 bases and J by 4 bases. The V gene's germline CDR1 is GTSNPN and CDR2 SVGIG (reference sequence). This CDR3 has 16 residues. The CDR3 coding sequence is TGTGCCTGGAGTCGACCCGGGACAGGGTCTTACAATGAGCAGTTCTTC. Translated: CAWSRPGTGSYNEQFF.

This chain connects TRBV2 to TRBJ2-3, with D perhaps being TRBD1 or TRBD2 (5 bases each). V was cut by 0 bases and J by 4 bases, with 11 bases left in between. The CDR3 consists of 15 residues. Germline V gene lookup returns CDR1 SNHLY and CDR2 FYNNEI. As DNA, the CDR3 is TGTGCCAGCAGTGAAGCGTGGGGGTTCGCAGATACGCAGTATTTT. Its protein is CASSEAWGFADTQYF. Full variable domain (rest looked up from reference TRBV2 and TRBJ2-3): EPEVTQTPSHQVTQMGQEVILRCVPISNHLYFYWYRQILGQKVEFLVSFYNNEISEKSEIFDDQFSVERPDGSNFTLKIRSTKLEDSAMYFCASSEAWGFADTQYFGPGTRLTVL.

V gene TRBV11-2 combines with J gene TRBJ1-1, with no clear D. V was shortened by 4 bases and J by 1 base, with 13 bases between the two germline ends. There are 15 residues in the CDR3. Germline V gives CDR1 SGHAT, CDR2 FQNNGV. For the CDR3, the DNA is TGTGCCAGCAGCTCGTACCCCGGATCGAACACTGAAGCTTTCTTT. Its protein product is CASSSYPGSNTEAFF.

This clonotype was seen a handful of times. The chain joins TRBV15 to TRBJ2-2; D is perhaps TRBD2 (6 bases). Germline-derived CDR1 and CDR2 are LNHNV and YYDKDF (reference sequence). Trimming removed 3 bases from V and 2 bases from J, with 16 bases in between. The CDR3 covers 17 residues. The CDR3 sequence: CATSSPRRGINTGELFF. The CDR3 coding sequence is TGTGCCACCAGCAGTCCACGGCGGGGAATTAACACCGGGGAGCTGTTTTTT.

This sequence joins TRBV7-2 and TRBJ2-3; D ambiguous. This CDR3 has 14 amino acids. V lost 1 base to trimming and J lost 2 bases, with 7 bases between them. CDR1 and CDR2 from the germline V gene are SGHTA and FQGNSA. CDR3 region: CASSLDKYTDTQYF. The CDR3 nucleotides are TGTGCCAGCAGCTTAGATAAGTACACAGATACGCAGTATTTT.

This clonotype showed up many times. V and J are TRBV7-2 and TRBJ2-1, with TRBD2 identical over 10 bases. The CDR3 totals 15 residues. Germline CDR1 is SGHTA and CDR2 is FQGNSA. Trimming took 4 bases from V and 9 from J; bases not matched to a gene: 9. The CDR3 spells CASSSDGTSDTEQFF. The CDR3 nucleotides are TGTGCCAGCAGCTCAGATGGGACTAGCGATACTGAGCAGTTCTTC.

The chain combines TRBV28 with TRBJ1-2; tentatively, D is TRBD1 (6 bases). V shed 6 bases and J shed 7 bases, with 12 bases lying between them. Germline V gene lookup returns CDR1 MDHEN and CDR2 SYDVKM. This CDR3 contains 12 residues. The CDR3: CASSRRGSGYTF. The CDR3 DNA reads TGTGCCAGCAGCCGCAGGGGCTCTGGCTACACCTTC.

In the case of this clonotype: One base away lies a much larger clone, so this may be a sequencing read error. Here the CDR3 omits its conserved ending phenylalanine or tryptophan, so a read error is the likely source. V and J are TRBV7-2 and TRBJ1-2; tentatively, D is TRBD1 (5 bases). Trimming left V 0 bases short and J 5 bases short, with 16 bases between. The CDR3 length is 16 residues. Germline values: CDR1 SGHTA, CDR2 FQGNSA. CDR3 region: CASSLALGPGRYGYTL. The CDR3 nucleotides are TGTGCCAGCAGCTTAGCTCTCGGCCCGGGACGATATGGCTACACCCTC.

The chain carries TRBV6-5 and TRBJ2-2; the D is unclear. V was trimmed by 5 bases and J by 6 bases, leaving 7 bases between them. This CDR3 has 12 residues. The germline V gene encodes CDR1 MNHEY and CDR2 SVGAGI. CDR3: CASSTDAGELFF. CDR3 nucleotide sequence: TGTGCCAGCAGTACGGACGCCGGGGAGCTGTTTTTT.

V is TRBV12-3 or TRBV12-4 and J is TRBJ2-5; TRBD2 is a possible D gene (6 bases). The CDR3 covers 15 residues. Deletions cut 4 bases from V and 7 bases from J, with 19 bases between. The CDR3 DNA is TGTGCCAGCAGTTCCACCGGTGAGGGAGGAGGGACCCAGTACTTC. Protein: CASSSTGEGGGTQYF.

The V and J genes are TRBV6-2 or TRBV6-3 and TRBJ1-1; D remains unclear. This CDR3 has 15 residues. CDR1 is MNHEY and CDR2 is SVGEGT in the germline V gene. V was trimmed by 4 bases and J by 3 bases, leaving 15 bases between them. The CDR3 region has the DNA TGTGCCAGCAGTTCCACATACCAAGTCCACACTGAAGCTTTCTTT. Translation gives CASSSTYQVHTEAFF.

This chain connects TRBV7-8 to TRBJ2-1; 13 bases align to TRBD2. The V gene's germline CDR1 is SGHVS and CDR2 FQNEAQ. Trimming removed 3 bases from V and 5 bases from J; junction bases left unmatched: 4. CDR3 length equals 16 residues. CDR3 sequence: CASSFRLAGGNNEQFF. The CDR3 DNA follows: TGTGCCAGCAGCTTTAGACTAGCGGGAGGCAACAATGAGCAGTTCTTC.

The chain uses TRBV19 and TRBJ1-5; D uncertain. V was shortened by 2 bases and J by 1 base, with 6 bases between the two germline ends. Germline V lookup: CDR1 LNHDA, CDR2 SQIVND (reference sequence). The CDR3 contains 14 residues. The CDR3 region is CASSISVSNQPQHF. In nucleotides, the CDR3 is TGTGCCAGTAGTATAAGTGTAAGCAATCAGCCCCAGCATTTT.

V is TRBV11-2 and J is TRBJ2-1; 9 nucleotides match TRBD2. The CDR3 has 15 amino acids. The junction had 11 bases not matched to a gene; V was cut back by 6 bases and J by 8 bases. CDR1 and CDR2 (germline): SGHAT, FQNNGV. CDR3 residues: CASRRVGGRDDEQFF. In nucleotides, the CDR3 is TGTGCCAGCAGGCGGGTTGGCGGGAGGGACGATGAGCAGTTCTTC.

This clonotype was seen a few times. The chain has TRBV11-2 and TRBJ2-1; 7 nucleotides match TRBD2. Germline-derived CDR1 and CDR2 are SGHAT and FQNNGV. The V segment lost 4 bases and the J segment 3 bases; nucleotides outside the gene matches: 3. This CDR3 comprises 14 residues. The chain's CDR3 is CASSWGGDYNEQFF. The CDR3 nucleotides are TGTGCCAGCAGCTGGGGGGGGGACTACAATGAGCAGTTCTTC.